Below are 25 T cell receptor beta chains sequenced from a single sample in a study of T cells after yellow fever vaccination. TCRdb re-called the 5' RACE reads with MiXCR, one entry per CDR3 protein. The sample records roughly 500,000 distinct CDR3 sequences, about 19% being singletons. The specimen was PBMCs, collected 15 days after the yellow fever booster vaccination. The source is a man aged 25-40 years who received the YFV17D yellow fever vaccine.

The V and J genes are TRBV9 and TRBJ1-1; 7 bases align to TRBD1. Germline trimming cut 3 bases from V and 10 bases from J; bases unmatched to any gene: 12. Germline assignment: CDR1 SGDLS and CDR2 YYNGEE. This CDR3 region has 14 residues. CDR3 sequence reads: CASSAITGAAAAFF. The DNA for the CDR3 is TGTGCCAGCAGCGCAATAACAGGGGCTGCAGCAGCTTTCTTT.

This clonotype appeared a few times. V usage is TRBV20-1 and J usage is TRBJ2-5; tentatively, D is TRBD2 (6 bases). V lost 6 bases, J lost 2 bases, and 16 bases lay in between. Germline V gene sequence: CDR1 DFQATT, CDR2 SNEGSKA (reference sequence). The CDR3 totals 14 residues. Here the CDR3 DNA reads TGCAGTGCCGCCGGGGGTCCTGGGCAAGAGACCCAGTACTTC. It yields the protein CSAAGGPGQETQYF.

The V call is TRBV5-8, the J call TRBJ2-3; D not resolved. CDR3 length: 15 amino acids. Trimming removed 1 base from V and 6 bases from J, with 15 bases in between. Germline V gene lookup returns CDR1 SGHTS and CDR2 YDEGEE. Written as DNA, the CDR3 is TGTGCCAGCAGCTTGCCGACTCCTCTTTCGGATACGCAGTATTTT. It specifies CASSLPTPLSDTQYF.

This clonotype was observed a few times. The rearrangement joins TRBV7-9 to TRBJ2-5; D could derive from TRBD1 or TRBD2 (5 bases each). Germline loops: CDR1 SEHNR, CDR2 FQNEAQ (reference sequence). V lost 7 bases to trimming and J lost 3 bases, with 21 bases between them. This CDR3 is built from 16 residues. The CDR3 spells CASNIGGDVEKETQYF. The CDR3 DNA follows: TGTGCCAGCAACATCGGTGGGGACGTGGAGAAAGAGACCCAGTACTTC. Combining the CDR3 with reference TRBV7-9 and TRBJ2-5 gives the whole variable domain DTGVSQNPRHKITKRGQNVTFRCDPISEHNRLYWYRQTLGQGPEFLTYFQNEAQLEKSRLLSDRFSAERPKGSFSTLEIQRTEQGDSAMYLCASNIGGDVEKETQYFGPGTRLLVL.

The sample holds many counts of this clonotype. This sequence joins TRBV29-1 and TRBJ1-1; D not resolved. The CDR3 is made up of 12 amino acids. The V gene's germline CDR1 is SQVTM and CDR2 ANQGSEA. V was cut by 2 bases and J by 0 bases, with 4 bases left in between. CDR3 residues: CSVERMNTEAFF. In DNA form, the CDR3 reads TGCAGCGTTGAAAGAATGAACACTGAAGCTTTCTTT. The full variable domain, rest sourced from reference TRBV29-1 and TRBJ1-1, is SAVISQKPSRDICQRGTSLTIQCQVDSQVTMMFWYRQQPGQSLTLIATANQGSEATYESGFVIDKFPISRPNLTFSTLTVSNMSPEDSSIYLCSVERMNTEAFFGQGTRLTVV.

The chain links TRBV20-1 to TRBJ1-1; TRBD1 matches 9 bases. The CDR3 consists of 13 residues. Germline V lookup: CDR1 DFQATT, CDR2 SNEGSKA (reference sequence). The CDR3 DNA is TGCAGAACTCTAACGGGACAGGGCGCTGAAGCTTTCTTT. Amino acid sequence: CRTLTGQGAEAFF.

A few counts support this clonotype. The genes are TRBV28 and TRBJ2-3, with TRBD2 identical over 15 bases. The CDR3 extends over 17 amino acids. Per the germline V gene, CDR1 is MDHEN and CDR2 is SYDVKM. V lost 6 bases and J lost 5; bases outside the gene matches: 9. This CDR3 is CASSTPGLAGGEDTQYF. In DNA, the CDR3 is TGTGCCAGCAGCACCCCCGGACTAGCGGGAGGGGAAGATACGCAGTATTTT.

This clonotype was recorded a few times. The J gene is TRBJ2-5, the V gene TRBV10-3, with D possibly TRBD1 on 6 matching bases. V was cut by 2 bases and J by 1 base, with 11 bases left in between. The CDR3 is made up of 15 amino acids. Germline V CDR1 and CDR2: ENHRY, SYGVKD. The CDR3 nucleotides read TGTGCCATCAGTGAGCCCACCAGGGGCCAAGAGACCCAGTACTTC. This translates into CAISEPTRGQETQYF.

This rearrangement joins TRBV9 to TRBJ2-1; 12 bases are shared with TRBD2. The CDR3 sequence is 20 residues long. J lost 5 bases, V lost 0 bases, and 15 bases had no gene match. Germline V gene data show CDR1 as SGDLS and CDR2 as YYNGEE. The CDR3 DNA sequence: TGTGCCAGCAGCGTAGGAGACAGGACTTGGACTAGCGGGACCGACAATGAGCAGTTCTTC. Protein: CASSVGDRTWTSGTDNEQFF.

This sequence joins TRBV5-1 and TRBJ2-3, with D maybe TRBD2 (6 bases). Germline loops: CDR1 SGHRS, CDR2 YFSETQ. Trimming shortened V by 5 bases and J by 2 bases, and 12 bases separated the two germline ends. The CDR3 covers 14 residues. The CDR3 loop is CASSHGSHTDTQYF. The CDR3, as DNA: TGCGCCAGCAGTCACGGGAGCCACACAGATACGCAGTATTTT.

The chain employs TRBV29-1 and TRBJ2-7; D is possibly TRBD1 or TRBD2 (6 bases each). The ends were cut back, 4 bases at V and 2 bases at J, with 12 bases in the middle. The CDR3 has 13 residues. CDR1 is SQVTM, CDR2 ANQGSEA, per germline. The CDR3 is CSVGGGGPYEQYF. The CDR3 nucleotides read TGCAGCGTTGGTGGAGGGGGGCCCTACGAGCAGTACTTC.

This clonotype was seen only a few times. The rearrangement links TRBV27 to TRBJ2-3; 10 bases align to TRBD1. CDR1 MNHEY and CDR2 SMNVEV come from the germline V gene (reference sequence). This CDR3 contains 16 residues. The J segment lost 3 bases and the V segment lost 5 bases, leaving 8 bases of the junction unmatched. CDR3 sequence (DNA): TGTGCCAGCAGTGCCCGACAGGGGGCGCATACAGATACGCAGTATTTT. This gives the protein CASSARQGAHTDTQYF.

V and J are TRBV5-6 and TRBJ2-1; possibly TRBD1 for D (6 bases). CDR1 and CDR2 (germline): SGHDT, YYEEEE. This CDR3 has 16 amino acids. The V end lost 2 bases, the J end lost 1 base, and 13 bases lay between the germline ends. The CDR3 protein is CASSFWTALSYNEQFF. The CDR3 region has the DNA TGTGCCAGCAGCTTCTGGACAGCCCTATCCTACAATGAGCAGTTCTTC.

The DNA for the CDR3 is TGTGCCAGCAGTTACTCAAGGGATTCACCCCTCCACTTT. Its translation: CASSYSRDSPLHF. The chain couples TRBV6-5 to TRBJ1-6; D gene ambiguous. This CDR3 has 13 amino acids. V lost 0 bases to trimming and J lost 8 bases, with 5 bases between them. Germline V gene data show CDR1 as MNHEY and CDR2 as SVGAGI.

Only a few counts were recorded for this clonotype. CDR3 region: CASSGAGRETQYF. In nucleotides, the CDR3 is TGTGCCAGCAGTGGAGCGGGGAGAGAGACCCAGTACTTC. The chain links TRBV6-1 to TRBJ2-5; TRBD2 matches at 7 bases. V was clipped by 4 bases and J by 4 bases; unmatched bases: 3. CDR1 is MNHNS, CDR2 SASEGT, per germline. The CDR3 extends over 13 amino acids.

This clonotype was detected only once. The chain couples TRBV12-3 or TRBV12-4 to TRBJ2-5, with no clear D. V lost 5 bases, J lost 2 bases, and 12 bases lay in between. The CDR3 covers 14 residues. CDR3 in amino acids: CASSGAAAQETQYF. The CDR3 DNA reads as TGTGCCAGCAGTGGCGCCGCTGCGCAAGAGACCCAGTACTTC.

This clonotype was picked up a small number of times. This chain joins TRBV28 and TRBJ2-7, with TRBD2 identical over 14 bases. V was clipped by 7 bases and J by 1 base; unmatched bases: 3. Per germline, CDR1 MDHEN and CDR2 SYDVKM. The CDR3 is 15 residues long. The DNA of the CDR3 is TGTGCCAGCAAGGGACTAGCGGGAGTATCCTACGAGCAGTACTTC. Protein product: CASKGLAGVSYEQYF.

This clonotype appeared a few times. This chain connects TRBV6-2 or TRBV6-3 to TRBJ2-3; D gene unclear. CDR1 is MNHEY and CDR2 is SVGEGT in the germline V gene. The V and J ends lost 8 bases and 0 bases respectively, with 9 bases between them. The CDR3 is 13 amino acids. The CDR3 coding sequence is TGTGCCAGCCTCGGGTCGAGCACAGATACGCAGTATTTT. It codes for CASLGSSTDTQYF.

This clonotype was counted at least ten times. The rearrangement uses TRBV29-1 and TRBJ1-2; D call uncertain. The germline V and J ends were trimmed by 5 bases and 7 bases, with 11 bases remaining between them. CDR1 SQVTM and CDR2 ANQGSEA come from the germline V gene. This CDR3 region has 11 residues. CDR3: CSVRGVSGYTF. The CDR3 DNA sequence: TGCAGCGTTCGAGGCGTTAGTGGCTACACCTTC.

The chain carries TRBV6-2 or TRBV6-3 and TRBJ1-4; D unresolved. The CDR3 extends over 13 amino acids. Per the germline V gene, CDR1 is MNHEY and CDR2 is SVGEGT. Trimming took off 0 bases at V and 12 bases at J, with 11 bases between the two ends. The CDR3 spells CASSYSWRAELFF. Written as DNA, the CDR3 is TGTGCCAGCAGTTACTCGTGGAGGGCTGAACTGTTTTTT.

This clonotype has a handful of counts. The rearrangement links TRBV10-1 to TRBJ1-6; D gene ambiguous. V gave up 2 bases and J gave up 7 bases, with 9 bases separating them. This CDR3 has 14 amino acids. The germline V gene encodes CDR1 WNHNN and CDR2 SYGVQD (reference sequence). The DNA for the CDR3 is TGCGCCAGCAGTGAGAGTCCGACGAATTCACCCCTCCACTTT. Its translation: CASSESPTNSPLHF.

This clonotype has a handful of counts. The chain links TRBV11-2 to TRBJ2-5; 8 bases match TRBD1. Germline loops: CDR1 SGHAT, CDR2 FQNNGV. The CDR3 length is 15 residues. Trimming cost V 4 bases and J 5 bases; bases outside gene matches: 9. The CDR3 DNA reads TGTGCCAGCAGCTCTCCGACAGGGGAGCTGGAGACCCAGTACTTC. Its protein is CASSSPTGELETQYF. Complete variable domain (other parts from reference TRBV11-2 and TRBJ2-5): EAGVAQSPRYKIIEKRQSVAFWCNPISGHATLYWYQQILGQGPKLLIQFQNNGVVDDSQLPKDRFSAERLKGVDSTLKIQPAKLEDSAVYLCASSSPTGELETQYFGPGTRLLVL.

The genes are TRBV28 and TRBJ2-3; TRBD2 might be the D (5 bases). Germline values: CDR1 MDHEN, CDR2 SYDVKM. With 9 bases removed from V and 4 bases from J, the gap between germline ends came to 20 bases. The CDR3 length is 15 residues. CDR3 amino acids: CARILGSSRADTQYF. The CDR3 DNA follows: TGTGCCAGGATTTTAGGGTCTAGCCGCGCAGATACGCAGTATTTT.

This clonotype was recorded a few times. The V gene is TRBV2, the J gene TRBJ1-1, with 8 bases identical to TRBD1. This CDR3 is built from 13 residues. The germline gives CDR1 SNHLY, CDR2 FYNNEI. Trimming at V came to 8 bases and at J to 5 bases, leaving 7 bases not matched to a gene. The CDR3 region has the DNA TGTGCCAGCCTGGACAGGGATGGAACTGAAGCTTTCTTT. Its translation is CASLDRDGTEAFF. Full variable domain (rest looked up from reference TRBV2 and TRBJ1-1): EPEVTQTPSHQVTQMGQEVILRCVPISNHLYFYWYRQILGQKVEFLVSFYNNEISEKSEIFDDQFSVERPDGSNFTLKIRSTKLEDSAMYFCASLDRDGTEAFFGQGTRLTVV.

This clonotype was found a few times. The chain links TRBV9 to TRBJ2-1; 11 bases agree with TRBD2. V lost 0 bases and J lost 7; bases outside the gene matches: 3. The CDR3 is 15 residues long. The germline V gene has CDR1 SGDLS and CDR2 YYNGEE. The CDR3 DNA reads TGTGCCAGCAGCGTAGTGGCTAGCGGGGGGAATGAGCAGTTCTTC. Its protein is CASSVVASGGNEQFF.